The clone carrying this T cell receptor beta chain showed up just once. The antigen remains unidentified. The length of the CDR3 is 15 residues. The V gene's germline CDR1 is MGHDK and CDR2 SYGVNS. V was clipped by 0 bases and J by 9 bases; unmatched bases: 8. This record comes from a study of STAT5B mutations in CD4+ large granular lymphocyte leukemia. Broader study findings: Main leukemic clonotypes were patient-specific, but 20% to 25% appeared at low frequency elsewhere. The CD4+ versus CD8+ T-LGLL clonality difference may reflect limited sample size. Patient CD4-sorted repertoires looked more clonal than healthy CD4+ repertoires, even without putative leukemic clones. Compared with healthy controls (2/35), patient top clones favored TRBV06 (8/27).

The data were produced by immunoSEQ multiplex PCR, yet TCRdb's version contains in-frame clones alone and is incomplete. The sample has 35,000 or so clones, roughly 87% seen once. This TCR derives from a human donor in good health. The rearrangement uses TRBV25-1 and TRBJ2-1; 7 bases line up with TRBD2. Sequences were obtained from CD4+ T cells from blood buffy coats. CDR3 sequence: CASSEYRTSLPEQFF. The CDR3 nucleotides read TGTGCCAGCAGTGAATACCGGACTAGTCTCCCTGAGCAGTTCTTC.